The source of this T cell receptor beta chain is a study of CD8 T cells in Susac syndrome. CDR1 is SQVTM and CDR2 is ANQGSEA in the germline V gene. The CDR3 covers 14 residues. An input of roughly 0.5 to 1 ug of RNA was subjected to reverse transcription using random hexamers. The TCR beta CDR3 was amplified by immunoSEQ multiplex PCR across 54 Vbeta, 13 Jbeta. TCRdb redid the calling of the immunoSEQ multiplex PCR reads with MiXCR, one entry per CDR3 protein. Among about 130,000 distinct CDR3 sequences listed, around nine tenths were seen once. General study findings and limits: In its TCR sequencing and HLA analysis, the study acknowledged that the number of individuals was relatively small.

As regards this clonotype: Its antigen is undetermined.

The sequenced target, TCR beta, came from blood CD8+ and CD4+ T cells. Negative isolation was used for CD8+ and CD4+ T cells, and FACS enrichment was applied to TEMRA cells. The receptor was isolated from a human donor with multiple sclerosis. The material sequenced was CD8+ T cells from PBMCs. This chain connects TRBV29-1 to TRBJ1-2, with 7 bases matching TRBD1. In DNA, the CDR3 is TGCACCTTTGACAGGGTGTTCGGCGACTATGGCTACACCTTC. It is translated as CTFDRVFGDYGYTF.